These 31 T cell receptor beta chains were sequenced from one sample in a study of shared clonotypes between healthy human individuals. Naive-designated CD8 cells lacked CD45RO, were positively enriched for CCR7, and omitted terminally differentiated effector memory CD45RA+ cells. The data were produced by immunoSEQ multiplex PCR, yet TCRdb's version contains in-frame clones alone and is incomplete. The data show millions of clones, with approximately 95% seen just once and 1.1% held by the top ten. The source material was naive CD8+ T cells sorted from blood. All receptors come from a man aged 18 to 29 in good health.

As DNA, the CDR3 is TGTGCCAGCAGCTCGGACAACCTCTGGGAGCAGTACTTC. Translation: CASSSDNLWEQYF. The V gene is TRBV7-8, the J gene TRBJ2-7; a weak D match, TRBD1 (5 bases). V was clipped by 4 bases and J by 7 bases, with 14 bases between them. Germline loops: CDR1 SGHVS, CDR2 FQNEAQ. CDR3 size: 13 residues.

This sequence joins TRBV6-5 and TRBJ1-1, with 8 bases matching TRBD1. The CDR3 totals 12 residues. Looked up from germline, CDR1 is MNHEY and CDR2 is SVGAGI. The J segment lost 8 bases and the V segment lost 5 bases, leaving 4 bases of the junction unmatched. CDR3 coding DNA: TGTGCCAGCAGTGGTTGGACAGGGGAAGCTTTCTTT. It translates to CASSGWTGEAFF.

The V call is TRBV28, the J call TRBJ1-2, with 8 bases that match TRBD1. The CDR3 covers 16 residues. Germline V gene data show CDR1 as MDHEN and CDR2 as SYDVKM. V was clipped by 8 bases and J by 8 bases; unmatched bases: 19. The CDR3 sequence: CASRTDRASEFGGYTF. DNA of the CDR3: TGTGCCAGCCGAACGGACAGGGCATCGGAGTTTGGGGGCTACACCTTC.

This sequence joins TRBV5-1 and TRBJ1-1; no definite D call. Germline V gives CDR1 SGHRS, CDR2 YFSETQ. The CDR3 is 13 residues long. Deletions cut 4 bases from V and 4 bases from J, with 11 bases between. Written as DNA, the CDR3 is TGCGCCAGCAGCGAAGATTGGGGCACTGAAGCTTTCTTT. Amino acid sequence: CASSEDWGTEAFF.

This clone was counted a single time. Other DNA sequences in this specimen translate into the identical CDR3. This chain joins TRBV7-9 and TRBJ2-5; 7 bases are a match to TRBD1. CDR1 and CDR2 (germline): SEHNR, FQNEAQ (reference sequence). The V and J ends lost 3 bases and 5 bases, in that order; junction bases with no gene match: 3. This CDR3 is 13 amino acids long. The CDR3 DNA is TGTGCCAGCAGCTTTGGACAGGTGGAGACCCAGTACTTC. This codes for CASSFGQVETQYF.

The rearrangement links TRBV7-9 to TRBJ1-4; TRBD1 aligns across 8 bases. The germline CDR1 and CDR2 sequences are SEHNR and FQNEAQ (reference sequence). The CDR3 loop spans 15 amino acids. With 1 base clipped from V and 15 bases from J, the junction kept 13 bases outside the gene matches. DNA of the CDR3: TGTGCCAGCAGCTTAGGGCTGGCAGGGGGCACGGAAGTGTTTTTT. Amino acid sequence: CASSLGLAGGTEVFF.

The chain has TRBV4-1 and TRBJ2-3; D remains ambiguous. The V gene lost 4 bases and the J gene lost 4 bases, with 12 bases spanning the gap. Germline V gene lookup returns CDR1 MGHRA and CDR2 YSYEKL. The CDR3 extends over 14 amino acids. In DNA, the CDR3 is TGCGCCAGCAGCCTACTAAGTAGGGCAGATACGCAGTATTTT. Its protein is CASSLLSRADTQYF.

The V call is TRBV16, the J call TRBJ2-7; 11 bases map to TRBD1. The CDR3 length is 18 residues. Germline V CDR1 and CDR2: KGHSY, FQNENV. With V trimmed by 1 base and J by 0 bases, 8 bases remained unmatched. The CDR3 DNA reads as TGTGCCAGCAGCCAATTCGGACAGGGGGCCGGAGCCTCCTACGAGCAGTACTTC. Translated, it gives CASSQFGQGAGASYEQYF. Variable domain in full (rest from reference TRBV16 and TRBJ2-7): GEEVAQTPKHLVRGEGQKAKLYCAPIKGHSYVFWYQQVLKNEFKFLISFQNENVFDETGMPKERFSAKCLPNSPCSLEIQATKLEDSAVYFCASSQFGQGAGASYEQYFGPGTRLTVT.

The chain combines TRBV25-1 with TRBJ2-1; the match to TRBD1 covers 8 bases. The CDR3 totals 16 residues. Germline CDR1 and CDR2: MGHDK and SYGVNS. The junction had 4 bases not matched to a gene; V was cut back by 0 bases and J by 3 bases. CDR3 nucleotide sequence: TGTGCCAGCAGTGAATATGCAGGGGGCAACTACAATGAGCAGTTCTTC. The encoded protein is CASSEYAGGNYNEQFF.

About this clone itself: Other DNA sequences from this sample encode an identical CDR3 as well. The J gene is TRBJ1-2, the V gene TRBV14; 9 positions agree with TRBD1. CDR3 length: 14 residues. Germline V gene data show CDR1 as SGHDN and CDR2 as FVKESK. V was clipped by 4 bases and J by 1 base; unmatched bases: 1. The CDR3 is CASSRGQGNYGYTF. In nucleotides, the CDR3 is TGTGCCAGCAGCCGGGGACAGGGTAACTATGGCTACACCTTC.

J is TRBJ2-5 and V is TRBV7-9; D is uncertain. V lost 0 bases, J lost 1 base, and 12 bases lay in between. Per germline, CDR1 SEHNR and CDR2 FQNEAQ (reference sequence). The CDR3 is 16 amino acids. The CDR3: CASSLALVRIQETQYF. The CDR3 region has the DNA TGTGCCAGCAGCTTAGCCCTCGTGAGGATCCAAGAGACCCAGTACTTC.

With regard to this clone: Within the sample, other DNA sequences also encode this same CDR3. This sequence joins TRBV4-1 and TRBJ1-1; D call uncertain. Trimming stripped 0 bases from V and 1 base from J, with 6 bases between. The CDR3 consists of 14 residues. CDR1 MGHRA and CDR2 YSYEKL come from the germline V gene. CDR3 DNA: TGCGCCAGCAGCCAAGAGGGCAGGAACACTGAAGCTTTCTTT. Its protein is CASSQEGRNTEAFF.

This clone occurred once. The chain is built from TRBV11-2 and TRBJ1-4; 9 nucleotides align to TRBD1. This CDR3 is 16 amino acids long. Unmatched junction bases numbered 9, after V lost 3 bases and J lost 7 bases. The germline V gene has CDR1 SGHAT and CDR2 FQNNGV. The DNA of the CDR3 is TGTGCCAGCAGCTTGGGGGACAGGGAACTTGGTGAAAAACTGTTTTTT. Its translation is CASSLGDRELGEKLFF.

V usage is TRBV5-4 and J usage is TRBJ2-7; TRBD2 might be the D (5 bases). Between the trimmed V and J ends, which lost 3 bases and 0 bases, there was a span of 19 bases. In germline, CDR1 is SGHNT, CDR2 YYREEE (reference sequence). The CDR3 is 17 amino acids. The CDR3 here is CASSSDFAEVSSYEQYF. CDR3 nucleotide sequence: TGTGCCAGCAGCTCCGATTTTGCGGAGGTATCCTCCTACGAGCAGTACTTC. The full variable domain, with the rest looked up from reference TRBV5-4 and TRBJ2-7, is ETGVTQSPTHLIKTRGQQVTLRCSSQSGHNTVSWYQQALGQGPQFIFQYYREEENGRGNFPPRFSGLQFPNYSSELNVNALELDDSALYLCASSSDFAEVSSYEQYFGPGTRLTVT.

V and J are TRBV28 and TRBJ1-5; D not certain. The V and J ends lost 6 bases and 3 bases respectively, with 12 bases between them. Looked up from germline, CDR1 is MDHEN and CDR2 is SYDVKM. CDR3 size: 14 residues. The CDR3 sequence: CASSPLSDNQPQHF. As DNA, the CDR3 is TGTGCCAGCAGCCCATTGAGTGACAATCAGCCCCAGCATTTT.

This rearrangement joins TRBV5-1 to TRBJ2-7; D remains unclear. Germline CDR1 is SGHRS and CDR2 is YFSETQ. Trimming pared 3 bases from V and 1 base from J, leaving 11 bases between. This CDR3 has 14 residues. For the CDR3, the DNA is TGCGCCAGCAGCTCGCCGACGGATTCCTACGAGCAGTACTTC. It codes for CASSSPTDSYEQYF.

The CDR3 DNA follows: TGTGCCTGGGTCATGGGAGGCGGGAACACTGAAGCTTTCTTT. Residues: CAWVMGGGNTEAFF. This rearrangement joins TRBV30 to TRBJ1-1; D is undetermined. CDR1 and CDR2 (germline): GTSNPN, SVGIG (reference sequence). The CDR3 runs 14 residues. Trimming removed 5 bases from V and 1 base from J, with 14 bases in between.

V and J are TRBV27 and TRBJ2-2; D may be TRBD2 (7 bases). The V end lost 5 bases, the J end lost 4 bases, and 23 bases lay between the germline ends. CDR3 length equals 18 residues. CDR1 and CDR2 from the germline V gene are MNHEY and SMNVEV (reference sequence). The CDR3 DNA reads as TGTGCCAGCAGTCCGCTCGGGGGGCCGCGGGGGAGCACCGGGGAGCTGTTTTTT. This sequence encodes CASSPLGGPRGSTGELFF.

A remark on this clone: Other DNA sequences from this sample encode an identical CDR3 as well. The chain recombines TRBV28 with TRBJ1-5; no clear D. V lost 2 bases and J 0 bases, leaving 5 bases between the germline ends. Germline loops: CDR1 MDHEN, CDR2 SYDVKM. The CDR3 contains 14 residues. CDR3 nucleotides: TGTGCCAGCAGTTTAGACTATAGCAATCAGCCCCAGCATTTT. This sequence encodes CASSLDYSNQPQHF. The full variable domain, in which reference TRBV28 and TRBJ1-5 provide the parts outside the CDR3, is DVKVTQSSRYLVKRTGEKVFLECVQDMDHENMFWYRQDPGLGLRLIYFSYDVKMKEKGDIPEGYSVSREKKERFSLILESASTNQTSMYLCASSLDYSNQPQHFGDGTRLSIL.

V and J are TRBV29-1 and TRBJ2-3; no definite D call. Germline V gene sequence: CDR1 SQVTM, CDR2 ANQGSEA. Trimming removed 5 bases from V and 0 bases from J, with 15 bases in between. CDR3 length equals 15 residues. This CDR3 reads CSVPPTPSSTDTQYF. In DNA form, the CDR3 reads TGCAGCGTTCCCCCGACACCCTCTAGCACAGATACGCAGTATTTT.

The chain is built from TRBV7-9 and TRBJ1-1; D is undetermined. Germline lookup yields CDR1 SEHNR and CDR2 FQNEAQ (reference sequence). This CDR3 is built from 13 residues. The V and J ends lost 7 bases and 2 bases respectively, with 11 bases between them. The CDR3 DNA reads as TGTGCCAGCAAACCCAGTGGTAACACTGAAGCTTTCTTT. Translated, it gives CASKPSGNTEAFF.

As to this clone: At the DNA level, this CDR3 is encoded by other sequences in the same sample as well. This rearrangement joins TRBV9 to TRBJ2-7, with D possibly being TRBD1 (6 bases). Trimming left V 0 bases short and J 3 bases short, with 13 bases between. The CDR3 is 15 residues long. Per germline, CDR1 SGDLS and CDR2 YYNGEE. CDR3 nucleotides: TGTGCCAGCAGCGTAGAAGGGCAGGGGATCTACGAGCAGTACTTC. It encodes CASSVEGQGIYEQYF.

V usage is TRBV7-9 and J usage is TRBJ2-1; D may be TRBD1 (5 bases). V lost 4 bases to trimming and J lost 2 bases, with 12 bases between them. Per the germline V gene, CDR1 is SEHNR and CDR2 is FQNEAQ (reference sequence). The CDR3 consists of 15 residues. CDR3 region: CASSSGDRTYNEQFF. In nucleotides, the CDR3 is TGTGCCAGCAGCTCTGGAGACAGAACCTACAATGAGCAGTTCTTC.

V gene TRBV5-6 combines with J gene TRBJ1-6; TRBD1 matches at 8 bases. Germline V gene lookup returns CDR1 SGHDT and CDR2 YYEEEE. J was trimmed by 7 bases and V by 4 bases; bases with no gene match: 7. The CDR3 has 15 amino acids. The CDR3 nucleotides read TGTGCCAGCAGCGGGGGACAGGATCTCAATTCACCCCTCCACTTT. This codes for CASSGGQDLNSPLHF.

This chain links TRBV6-1 with TRBJ2-3; D gene ambiguous. Germline V gives CDR1 MNHNS, CDR2 SASEGT. V was trimmed by 1 base and J by 2 bases, leaving 7 bases between them. This CDR3 comprises 14 residues. The CDR3 DNA is TGTGCCAGCAGTGAAGACCCAGACACAGATACGCAGTATTTT. Translation gives CASSEDPDTDTQYF.

The V gene is TRBV2, the J gene TRBJ2-7; possible D gene TRBD1, 5 bases. With 8 bases removed from V and 0 bases from J, the gap between germline ends came to 8 bases. CDR1 is SNHLY, CDR2 FYNNEI, per germline. The CDR3 runs to 12 residues. The DNA of the CDR3 is TGTGCCAGCTTCGACAGCTCCTACGAGCAGTACTTC. Residues: CASFDSSYEQYF.

V usage is TRBV5-1 and J usage is TRBJ2-1; 8 bases line up with TRBD2. The ends lost 4 bases at V and 2 bases at J; junction bases unmatched: 8. The CDR3 is 16 amino acids. The germline gives CDR1 SGHRS, CDR2 YFSETQ. CDR3 residues: CASSTPLAEPYNEQFF. CDR3 sequence (DNA): TGCGCCAGCAGCACGCCACTAGCGGAGCCCTACAATGAGCAGTTCTTC.

The CDR3, as DNA: TGTGCCAGCAGTCCACCTGCAGGGCACCGTTCCTACGAGCAGTACTTC. The encoded protein is CASSPPAGHRSYEQYF. V gene TRBV6-6 combines with J gene TRBJ2-7; a possible D gene is TRBD1 (5 bases). CDR1 and CDR2 from the germline V gene are MNHNY and SVGAGI (reference sequence). Trimming took 5 bases from V and 1 from J, leaving 18 bases between them. This CDR3 region has 16 residues.

This chain links TRBV13 with TRBJ1-1, with D tentatively TRBD1 (5 bases). This CDR3 spans 15 amino acids. Germline assignment: CDR1 PRHDT and CDR2 FYEKMQ (reference sequence). With 1 base removed from V and 1 base from J, the gap between germline ends came to 10 bases. DNA of the CDR3: TGTGCCAGCAGCTTAGCAGGGAAGGGGAACACTGAAGCTTTCTTT. It is translated as CASSLAGKGNTEAFF. Drawing the rest from reference TRBV13 and TRBJ1-1, the complete variable domain is AAGVIQSPRHLIKEKRETATLKCYPIPRHDTVYWYQQGPGQDPQFLISFYEKMQSDKGSIPDRFSAQQFSDYHSELNMSSLELGDSALYFCASSLAGKGNTEAFFGQGTRLTVV.

This chain uses TRBV6-5 with TRBJ2-7; D might be TRBD1 or TRBD2, each matching 5 bases. The CDR3 contains 16 residues. V gave up 0 bases and J gave up 0 bases, with 12 bases separating them. CDR1 and CDR2 from the germline V gene are MNHEY and SVGAGI. In DNA form, the CDR3 reads TGTGCCAGCAGTTACTCGTGGGGGAGCATCTCCTACGAGCAGTACTTC. Translation: CASSYSWGSISYEQYF.

This chain connects TRBV5-1 to TRBJ2-5, with D maybe TRBD2 (6 bases). CDR1 and CDR2 (germline): SGHRS, YFSETQ. V was pared by 0 bases and J by 5 bases, with 14 bases between. The CDR3 spans 15 residues. The CDR3 DNA reads TGCGCCAGCAGCTTGGGAGAGGGAAGCGGGGAGACCCAGTACTTC. It translates to CASSLGEGSGETQYF.